This section outlines one T cell receptor beta chain sequence together with its context. The repertoire was sequenced with immunoSEQ multiplex PCR; TCRdb's copy has only in-frame clones and lacks some. The data hold roughly 79,000 clones, with 90% to 95% observed a single time. The entry originates in a study of technical replicates of blood from a handful of donors. Source material: T cells isolated from PBMCs. This sequence was found in a human donor in good health.

The CDR3 DNA is TGTGCCAGCAGCTTCACAGGGGGCGGGGAGCTGTTTTTT. This translates into CASSFTGGGELFF. This chain joins TRBV9 and TRBJ2-2; 8 nucleotides line up with TRBD1. Germline values: CDR1 SGDLS, CDR2 YYNGEE. The CDR3 is 13 amino acids. With 4 bases clipped from V and 7 bases from J, the junction kept 3 bases outside the gene matches.